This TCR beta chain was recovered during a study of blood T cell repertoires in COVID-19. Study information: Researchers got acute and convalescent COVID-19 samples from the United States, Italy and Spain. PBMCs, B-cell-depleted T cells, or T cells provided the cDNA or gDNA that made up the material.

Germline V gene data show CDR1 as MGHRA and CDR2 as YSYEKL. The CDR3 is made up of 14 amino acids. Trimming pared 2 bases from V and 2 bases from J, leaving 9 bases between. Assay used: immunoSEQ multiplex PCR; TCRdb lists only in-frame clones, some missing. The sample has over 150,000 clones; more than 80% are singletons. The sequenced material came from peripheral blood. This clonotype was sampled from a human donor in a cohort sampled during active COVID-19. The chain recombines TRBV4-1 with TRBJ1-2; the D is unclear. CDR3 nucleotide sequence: TGCGCCAGCAGCCAACAACAGAGAAACTATGGCTACACCTTC. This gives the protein CASSQQQRNYGYTF.